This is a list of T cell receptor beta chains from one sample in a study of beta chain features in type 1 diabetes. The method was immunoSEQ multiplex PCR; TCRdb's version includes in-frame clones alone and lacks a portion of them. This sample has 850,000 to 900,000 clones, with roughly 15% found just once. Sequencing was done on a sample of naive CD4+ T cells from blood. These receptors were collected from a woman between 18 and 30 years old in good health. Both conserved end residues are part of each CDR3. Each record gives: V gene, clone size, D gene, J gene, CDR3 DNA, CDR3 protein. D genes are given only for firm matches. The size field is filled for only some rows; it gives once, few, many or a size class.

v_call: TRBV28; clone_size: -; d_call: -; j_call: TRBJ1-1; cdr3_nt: TGTGCCAGCAGCCGCTTTGGGTGGGCGAACACTGAAGCTTTCTTT; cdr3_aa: CASSRFGWANTEAFF
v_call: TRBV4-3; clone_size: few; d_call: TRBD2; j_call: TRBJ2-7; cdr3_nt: TGCGCCAGCAGCCAGGTAGCCGGGACTAGTCTCTATGAGCAGTACTTC; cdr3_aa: CASSQVAGTSLYEQYF
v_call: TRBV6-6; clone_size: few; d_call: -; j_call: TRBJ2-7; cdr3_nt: TGTGCCAGCAGGGCTAGCAGTAACTACGAGCAGTACTTC; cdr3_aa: CASRASSNYEQYF
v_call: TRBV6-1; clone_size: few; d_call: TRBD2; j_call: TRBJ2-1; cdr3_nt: TGTGCCAGCAGTGCCCGAGCCCAAAAGTCGGGACTATCCTTCGAGCAGTTCTTC; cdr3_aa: CASSARAQKSGLSFEQFF
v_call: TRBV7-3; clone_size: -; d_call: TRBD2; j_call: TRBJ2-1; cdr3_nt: TGTGCCAGCAGCCGGACTAGCGGAGCCTACAATGAGCAGTTCTTC; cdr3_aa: CASSRTSGAYNEQFF
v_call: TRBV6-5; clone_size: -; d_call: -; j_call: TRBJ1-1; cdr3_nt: TGTGCCAGCAGGGAGAGGGAGGGTTCCACTGAAGCTTTCTTT; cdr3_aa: CASREREGSTEAFF
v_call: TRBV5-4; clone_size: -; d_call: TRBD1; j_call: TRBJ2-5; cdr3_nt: TGTGCCAGCAGCCTCACGACAGGGAAGGAGACCCAGTACTTC; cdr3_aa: CASSLTTGKETQYF
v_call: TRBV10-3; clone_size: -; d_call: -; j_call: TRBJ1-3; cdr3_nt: TGTGCCGCCTCACCTGTAGCCGGAAACACCATATATTTT; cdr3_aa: CAASPVAGNTIYF
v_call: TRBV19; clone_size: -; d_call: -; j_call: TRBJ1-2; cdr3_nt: TGTGCCAGTAGTACGACAGCTAACTCCTATGGCTACACCTTC; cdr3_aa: CASSTTANSYGYTF
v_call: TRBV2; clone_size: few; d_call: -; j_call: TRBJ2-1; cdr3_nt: TGTGCCAGCATGGGGGAGCTTGAGCAGTTCTTC; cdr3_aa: CASMGELEQFF
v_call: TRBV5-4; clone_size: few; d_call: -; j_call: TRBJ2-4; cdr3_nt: TGTGCCAGCAGCTTTACCGGAACAGGGACGCAAAAGTTC; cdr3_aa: CASSFTGTGTQKF
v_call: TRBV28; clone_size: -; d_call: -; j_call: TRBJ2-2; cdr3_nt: TGTGCCAGCAGTTTAGGGATAAATACGAACACCGGGGAGCTGTTTTTT; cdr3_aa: CASSLGINTNTGELFF
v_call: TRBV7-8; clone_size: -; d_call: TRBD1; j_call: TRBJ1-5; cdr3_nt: TGTGCCAGCAGCTTAAAGAAGGGACAGGGTCTCAATCAGCCCCAGCATTTT; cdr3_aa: CASSLKKGQGLNQPQHF
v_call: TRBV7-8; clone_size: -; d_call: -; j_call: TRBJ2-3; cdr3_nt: TGTGCCAGCAGCACCCCCGGAGCGGGCTTCACAGATACGCAGTATTTT; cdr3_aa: CASSTPGAGFTDTQYF
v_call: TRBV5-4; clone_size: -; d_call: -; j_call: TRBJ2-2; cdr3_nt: TGTGCCAGCAGCCCATACAGGGCTTCGGCCGGGGAGCTGTTTTTT; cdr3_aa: CASSPYRASAGELFF
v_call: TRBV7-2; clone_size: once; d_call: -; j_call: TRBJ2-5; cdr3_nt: TGTGCCAGCAGCCCGGGGACGGGAGCGGGAGAGACCCAGTACTTC; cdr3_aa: CASSPGTGAGETQYF
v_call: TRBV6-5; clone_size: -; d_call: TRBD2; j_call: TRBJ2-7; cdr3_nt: TGTGCCAGCAGACCGGGACTAGCGGGTGCCTACGAGCAGTACTTC; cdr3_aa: CASRPGLAGAYEQYF
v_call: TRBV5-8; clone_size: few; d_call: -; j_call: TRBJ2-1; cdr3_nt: TGTGCCAGCAGCTTGGTTTACAATGAGCAGTTCTTC; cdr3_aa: CASSLVYNEQFF
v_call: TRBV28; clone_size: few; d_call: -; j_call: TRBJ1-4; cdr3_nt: TGTGCCAGCAGTGGAGGGCCTAATGAAAAACTGTTTTTT; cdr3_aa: CASSGGPNEKLFF
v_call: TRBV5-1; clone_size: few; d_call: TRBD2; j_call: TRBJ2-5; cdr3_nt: TGCGCCAGCAGCTCAGTTCCACCGACGGCGGGAGGGGAGACCCAGTACTTC; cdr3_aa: CASSSVPPTAGGETQYF
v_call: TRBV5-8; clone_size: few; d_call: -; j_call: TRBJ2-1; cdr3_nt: TGTGCCAGCAGCTTGTTTCGGGGGTTTGAGCAGTTCTTC; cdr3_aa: CASSLFRGFEQFF
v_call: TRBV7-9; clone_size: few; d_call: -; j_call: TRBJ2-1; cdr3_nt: TGTGCCAGCAGCCCCCCCGGGACTCGATCGATCAATGAGCAGTTCTTC; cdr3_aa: CASSPPGTRSINEQFF
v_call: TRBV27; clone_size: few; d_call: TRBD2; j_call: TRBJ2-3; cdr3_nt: TGTGCCAGAAGTTTTCGGGGGGATGTAGATACGCAGTATTTT; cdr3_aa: CARSFRGDVDTQYF
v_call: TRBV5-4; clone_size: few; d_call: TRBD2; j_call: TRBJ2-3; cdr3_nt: TGTGCCAGCAGCTTGAGCGGGAGCGGCACAGATACGCAGTATTTT; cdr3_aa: CASSLSGSGTDTQYF
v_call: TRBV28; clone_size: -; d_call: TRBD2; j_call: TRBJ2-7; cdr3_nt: TGTGCCAGCAGTTTATCCCGTGCAGCGGGAAATTACGAGCAGTACTTC; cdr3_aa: CASSLSRAAGNYEQYF
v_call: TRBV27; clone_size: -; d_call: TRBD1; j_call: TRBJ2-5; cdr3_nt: TGTGCCAGCAGAGACAGGGGTAGAGAGACCCAGTACTTC; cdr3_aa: CASRDRGRETQYF
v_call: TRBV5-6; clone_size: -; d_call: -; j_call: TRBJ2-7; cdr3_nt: TGTGCCAGCAGCTTGGGAGTTCGGGACTACGAGCAGTACTTC; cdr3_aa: CASSLGVRDYEQYF
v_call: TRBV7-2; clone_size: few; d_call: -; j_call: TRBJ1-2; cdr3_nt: TGTGCCAGCAGCTTGGATCGTCGGGCCGCTGGGGCCTATGGCTACACCTTC; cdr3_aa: CASSLDRRAAGAYGYTF
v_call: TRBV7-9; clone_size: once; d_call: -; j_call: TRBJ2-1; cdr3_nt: TGTGCCAGCAGTCGGACGACGGGACACTTCAATGAGCAGTTCTTC; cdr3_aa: CASSRTTGHFNEQFF
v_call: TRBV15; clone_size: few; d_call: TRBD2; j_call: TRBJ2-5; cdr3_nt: TGTGCCACCAGCAGAGGAAGAGCGGGAACGGAGACCCAGTACTTC; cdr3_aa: CATSRGRAGTETQYF
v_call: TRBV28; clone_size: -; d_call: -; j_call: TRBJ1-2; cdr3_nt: TGTGCCAGCAGTCTATTCGCGCAGGCTGGGGGCTACACCTTC; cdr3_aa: CASSLFAQAGGYTF